The clone carrying this T cell receptor beta chain appeared once. This entry is derived from a study of blood T cell repertoires in COVID-19. Study in general: The cDNA or gDNA used as material had been derived from T cells, B-cell-depleted T cells, or PBMCs.

As handled by the study authors: Researchers report that nucleated cell counts were estimated from reference gene primer amplification. Clones were sequenced by immunoSEQ multiplex PCR, and TCRdb holds only the in-frame ones, with some missing. The DNA was the basis for D and trimming; V, J and clone size are from that table. The table shows about 260,000 clones, with 84% occurring only once. This CDR3 is built from 13 residues. Germline CDR1 is SGHTA and CDR2 is FQGTGA. Trimming pared 1 base from V and 6 bases from J, leaving 7 bases between. Sequencing used peripheral blood. V and J are TRBV7-3 and TRBJ2-1; D remains ambiguous. The sequence came from a human donor in a cohort sampled during active COVID-19. This CDR3 is CASSLRHSNEQFF. The CDR3 region has the DNA TGTGCCAGCAGCTTAAGACATTCCAATGAGCAGTTCTTC.